Included here is one TCR beta chain sequence, with context. Its antigen is unidentified. The CDR3 runs to 13 residues. V dropped 3 bases and J dropped 6 bases, with 11 bases sitting between them. The germline gives CDR1 LGHNA, CDR2 YNFKEQ. Time point noted: week 47, end of study. A 20-mer mutant IDH1 peptide at 300 ug was injected subcutaneously with topical imiquimod. At weeks 1, 3, 5, 7, 11, 15, 19 and 23, patients received a vaccination, eight in all. Astrocytomas that were new, WHO grade 3 or 4, IDH1-mutant and ATRX-lost were present in the donors. Repertoires were generated with immunoSEQ multiplex PCR, while TCRdb's copy carries only in-frame clones and drops some. This table holds fewer than 95,000 clones, about 81% found once. The sample originates from a study of a mutant IDH1 vaccine in newly diagnosed glioma. Study information: Before enrollment, the patients had been treated with radiotherapy alone, temozolomide alone, or both together. Most of them had received both.

The chain couples TRBV4-2 to TRBJ1-1; TRBD1 is a possible D gene (6 bases). This receptor was obtained from a man aged 40-49 years with glioma. The input for sequencing was PBMCs, taken from a glioma patient whose treatment included an IDH1 peptide vaccine. CDR3 nucleotide sequence: TGTGCCAGCAGCCAGGATTGGACAGCTGAAGCTTTCTTT. It translates to CASSQDWTAEAFF.